This paragraph covers one T cell receptor (beta chain) sequence. This clone was seen more than once but under ten times. The specificity of this receptor is unknown. Base qualities are not at hand, and no much larger clone is one base apart. In the prospective study, participants were about 18 to 100 years old, resided in approximately 22 geographic areas of the United States, and were enrolled through a virtual design. Cohort assignment in the prospective study relied on participant-reported clinical history from a screening survey and a study questionnaire. Recovered participants in ImmuneRACE Cohort 3 were defined by two consecutive negative NP/OP PCR tests, clearance by a healthcare professional, or resolution of symptoms. In the prospective study, whole blood, serum and a nasopharyngeal or oropharyngeal swab were collected from each participant by mobile phlebotomists. Over a roughly two-month period, participants in the prospective study had the option of providing additional blood draws and questionnaires. Prospective study blood samples were shipped either frozen or at room temperature before DNA extraction.

The immunoSEQ Assay, a bias-controlled multiplex PCR, was used to amplify TCRbeta CDR3 regions from genomic DNA. The study's own analysis went as follows. The number of nucleated cells in each sample was estimated by amplification of reference gene primers within the assay. To quantify the absolute abundance of each unique TCRbeta CDR3 rearrangement, sequence reads were collapsed and filtered. For each sample, productive Simpson clonality was calculated as the square root of Simpson's diversity index across productive rearrangements. Not all clones reach the TCRdb copy of this immuneACCESS table, which keeps in-frame sequences only. Checked studies attribute under half of the gap to unresolved V genes and leave the rest unexplained. The D gene and trimming were derived from the DNA, and the V and J assignments and clone size from that table. In all, the sample holds hundreds of thousands of clones, and 80% to 90% of those were seen once. The top ten hold 1.1% of the sample.

The CDR3 runs 13 amino acids, cysteine and phenylalanine included. The CDR3 DNA has 39 bases and is translated from base 1. The germline V and J ends show losses of 3 bases and 6 bases respectively, and no gene match explains 2 bases of the junction. CDR1 and CDR2, per the germline V gene, are SGHRS and YFSETQ. The data are from a study of blood T cell repertoires in COVID-19 (TCRdb year 2020). Broadly, across the study: Collaborator samples came from the United States, Italy and Spain and covered acute and convalescent phases of COVID-19. The prospective study material was composed of cDNA or gDNA derived from T cells, B-cell-depleted T cells, or PBMCs. Subjects who had been exposed to COVID-19, were actively infected with it, or had recovered from it provided the deeply sampled blood TCRbeta repertoires that made up the dataset. The repertoires were made available in a free public database intended to serve as a resource for research on the immune response to SARS-CoV-2. Samples were obtained from the ongoing ImmuneRACE study (first 160 participants) and from some 1,300 subjects provided by 6 global collaborators. A de-identified subject ID, COVID-19 status, age in years and sex were almost always included in the sample metadata. Where available, HLA class I and class II types were taken from metadata supplied by the sample provider and were not determined by assay-based typing.

The paper's findings and limits, for the study overall: The amount of clinical and demographic metadata varied by source and participant and was provided uncurated.

The chain is encoded by TRBV5-1 joined to TRBJ2-2, and 7 bases in between align with TRBD1. This sequence was found in a man in his thirties or forties who had recovered from COVID-19. Sample: PBMCs or T cells enriched from blood (not recorded which). The bases are TGCGCCAGCAGCTACGGGACAGCCGGGGAGCTGTTTTTT. It codes for CASSYGTAGELFF. With the portions outside the CDR3 filled from the reference TRBV5-1 and TRBJ2-2 genes, the complete variable region becomes KAGVTQTPRYLIKTRGQQVTLSCSPISGHRSVSWYQQTPGQGLQFLFEYFSETQRNKGNFPGRFSGRQFSNSRSEMNVSTLELGDSALYLCASSYGTAGELFFGEGSRLTVL.